This TCR beta chain was observed in a study of blood T cell repertoires in COVID-19. In the study overall: Whether acute or convalescent, the COVID-19 samples came from the United States, Italy and Spain.

In the authors' methods: How many nucleated cells were present was estimated from reference gene primer amplification. Sequencing used immunoSEQ multiplex PCR; TCRdb keeps in-frame clones, though not all of them. V, J and clone size reflect that table, while D and trimming were determined from the DNA. The sample has about 150,000 clones, about 87% seen once; the top ten hold more than 40%. Sequenced material: peripheral blood. The receptor was derived from a human donor in a cohort sampled during active COVID-19.

This CDR3 reads CATGEAGGDTQYF. The CDR3 nucleotides are TGCGCCACCGGGGAGGCGGGAGGGGATACGCAGTATTTT. The chain couples TRBV5-1 to TRBJ2-3, with 9 bases fitting TRBD2. Germline CDR1 is SGHRS and CDR2 is YFSETQ. The CDR3 is 13 residues long. Trimming took 9 bases from V and 6 from J; bases not matched to a gene: 8.